The source of this T cell receptor (beta chain) is a study of cytomegalovirus exposure and HLA in healthy donors. Study context: A subsequent analysis reported that the roughly 120 validation repertoires were produced on the same platform that had also been used for the 600 to 800 first-cohort repertoires. Study-wide results and caveats: Most TCR sequences proved rare, with some public TCRs found in many donors. Subsequent analysis of the approximately 110 validation repertoires found a tendency for first-cohort TCR clusters to co-occur.

The assay was immunoSEQ multiplex PCR, and TCRdb's table has in-frame clones only and misses some. Of approximately 160,000 clones detected, about four fifths appear once; the ten largest clones hold approximately 10%. Details on this clone: The antigen is undetermined.

This CDR3 has 15 amino acids. Germline V gene data show CDR1 as SGHDT and CDR2 as YYEEEE. The V segment lost 3 bases and the J segment 6 bases; nucleotides outside the gene matches: 2. The rearrangement links TRBV5-6 to TRBJ2-1; TRBD2 matches 14 bases. This TCR was recovered from a man between 25 and 39 years old in good health and CMV-seropositive. Sequenced sample: PBMCs. The DNA for the CDR3 is TGTGCCAGCAGCTCGACTAGCGGGAGGGGCAATGAGCAGTTCTTC. Its translation: CASSSTSGRGNEQFF.